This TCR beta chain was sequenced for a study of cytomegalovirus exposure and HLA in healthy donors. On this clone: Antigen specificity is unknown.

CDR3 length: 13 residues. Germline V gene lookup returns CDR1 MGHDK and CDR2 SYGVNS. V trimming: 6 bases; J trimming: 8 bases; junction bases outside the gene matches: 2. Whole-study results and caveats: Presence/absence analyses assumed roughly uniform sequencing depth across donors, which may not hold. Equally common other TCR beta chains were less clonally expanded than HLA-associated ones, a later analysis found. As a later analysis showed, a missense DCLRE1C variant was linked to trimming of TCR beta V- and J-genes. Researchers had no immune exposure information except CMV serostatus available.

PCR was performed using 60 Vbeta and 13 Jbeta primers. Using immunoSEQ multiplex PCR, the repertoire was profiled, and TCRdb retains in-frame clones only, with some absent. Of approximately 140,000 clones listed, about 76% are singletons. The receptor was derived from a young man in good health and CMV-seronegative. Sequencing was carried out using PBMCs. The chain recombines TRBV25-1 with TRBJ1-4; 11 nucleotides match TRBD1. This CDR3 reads CASRGQGVEKLFF. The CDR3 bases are TGTGCCAGCAGGGGACAGGGGGTGGAAAAACTGTTTTTT.